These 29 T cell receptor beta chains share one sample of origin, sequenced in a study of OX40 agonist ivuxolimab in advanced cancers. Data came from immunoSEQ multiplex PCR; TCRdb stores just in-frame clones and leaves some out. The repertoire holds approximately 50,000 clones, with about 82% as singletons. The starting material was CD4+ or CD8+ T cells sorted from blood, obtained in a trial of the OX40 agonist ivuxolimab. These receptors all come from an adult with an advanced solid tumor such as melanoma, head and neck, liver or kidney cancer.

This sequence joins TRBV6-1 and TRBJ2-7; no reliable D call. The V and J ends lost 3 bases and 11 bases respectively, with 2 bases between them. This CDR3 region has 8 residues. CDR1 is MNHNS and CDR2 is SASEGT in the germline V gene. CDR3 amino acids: CASSDEYF. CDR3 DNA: TGTGCCAGCAGTGACGAGTACTTC.

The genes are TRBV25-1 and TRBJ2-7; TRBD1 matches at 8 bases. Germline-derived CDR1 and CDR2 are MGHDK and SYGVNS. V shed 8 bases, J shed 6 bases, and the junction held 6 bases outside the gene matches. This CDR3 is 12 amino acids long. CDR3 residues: CASSGGGGEQYF. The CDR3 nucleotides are TGTGCCAGCTCAGGGGGCGGTGGCGAGCAGTACTTC.

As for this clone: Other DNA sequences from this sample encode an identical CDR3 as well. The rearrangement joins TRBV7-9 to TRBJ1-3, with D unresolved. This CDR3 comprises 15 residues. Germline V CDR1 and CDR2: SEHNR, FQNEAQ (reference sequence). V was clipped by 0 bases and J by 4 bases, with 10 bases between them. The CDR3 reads CASSLAEGGGNTIYF. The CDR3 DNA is TGTGCCAGCAGCTTAGCGGAAGGAGGCGGAAACACCATATATTTT.

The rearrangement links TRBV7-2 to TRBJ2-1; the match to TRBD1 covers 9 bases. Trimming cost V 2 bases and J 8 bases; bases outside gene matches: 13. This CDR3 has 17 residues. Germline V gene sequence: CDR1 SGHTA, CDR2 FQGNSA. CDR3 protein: CASSLRVPGQGRDEQFF. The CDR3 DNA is TGTGCCAGCAGCTTAAGGGTGCCGGGACAGGGTAGAGATGAGCAGTTCTTC. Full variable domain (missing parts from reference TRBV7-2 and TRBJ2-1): GAGVSQSPSNKVTEKGKDVELRCDPISGHTALYWYRQSLGQGLEFLIYFQGNSAPDKSGLPSDRFSAERTGGSVSTLTIQRTQQEDSAVYLCASSLRVPGQGRDEQFFGPGTRLTVL.

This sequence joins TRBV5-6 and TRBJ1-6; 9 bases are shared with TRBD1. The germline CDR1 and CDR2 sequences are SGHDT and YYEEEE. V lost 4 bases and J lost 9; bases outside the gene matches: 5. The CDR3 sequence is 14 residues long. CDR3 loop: CASSPRDRVSPLHF. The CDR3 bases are TGTGCCAGCAGCCCCCGGGACAGGGTTTCACCCCTCCACTTT.

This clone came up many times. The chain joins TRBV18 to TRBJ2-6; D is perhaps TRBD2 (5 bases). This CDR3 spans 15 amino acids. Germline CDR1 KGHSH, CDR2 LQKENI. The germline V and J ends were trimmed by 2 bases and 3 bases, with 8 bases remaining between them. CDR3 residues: CASSPGRGGANVLTF. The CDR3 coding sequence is TGTGCCAGCTCACCAGGACGGGGTGGGGCCAACGTCCTGACTTTC. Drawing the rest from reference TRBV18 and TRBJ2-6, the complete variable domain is NAGVMQNPRHLVRRRGQEARLRCSPMKGHSHVYWYRQLPEEGLKFMVYLQKENIIDESGMPKERFSAEFPKEGPSILRIQQVVRGDSAAYFCASSPGRGGANVLTFGAGSRLTVL.

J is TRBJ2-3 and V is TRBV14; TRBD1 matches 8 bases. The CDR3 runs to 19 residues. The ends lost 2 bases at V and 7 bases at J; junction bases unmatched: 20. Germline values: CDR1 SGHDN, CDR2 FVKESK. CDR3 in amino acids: CASSQRLVGQGPTPYTQYF. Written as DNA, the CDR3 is TGTGCCAGCAGCCAACGCCTTGTTGGACAGGGACCAACTCCTTATACGCAGTATTTT.

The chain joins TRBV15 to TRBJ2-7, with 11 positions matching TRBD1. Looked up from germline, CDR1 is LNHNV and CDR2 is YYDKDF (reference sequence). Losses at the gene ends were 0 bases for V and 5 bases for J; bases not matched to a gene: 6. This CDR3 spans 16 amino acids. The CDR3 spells CATSRDWTGGRNEQYF. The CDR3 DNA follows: TGTGCCACCAGCAGAGATTGGACAGGGGGCAGGAACGAGCAGTACTTC.

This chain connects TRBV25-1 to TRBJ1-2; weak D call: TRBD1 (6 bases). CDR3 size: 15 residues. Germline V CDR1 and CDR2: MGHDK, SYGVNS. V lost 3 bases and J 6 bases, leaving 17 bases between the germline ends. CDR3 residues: CASSEGGGRGDGYTF. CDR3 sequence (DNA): TGTGCCAGCAGTGAGGGTGGGGGCAGGGGAGATGGCTACACCTTC.

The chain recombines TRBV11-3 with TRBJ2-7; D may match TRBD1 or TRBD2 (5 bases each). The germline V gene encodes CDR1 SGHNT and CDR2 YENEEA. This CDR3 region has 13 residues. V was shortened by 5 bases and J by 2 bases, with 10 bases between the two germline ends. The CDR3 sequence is CASSVGPAYEQYF. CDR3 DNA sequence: TGTGCCAGCAGCGTGGGACCGGCCTACGAGCAGTACTTC. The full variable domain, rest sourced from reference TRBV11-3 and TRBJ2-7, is EAGVVQSPRYKIIEKKQPVAFWCNPISGHNTLYWYLQNLGQGPELLIRYENEEAVDDSQLPKDRFSAERLKGVDSTLKIQPAELGDSAVYLCASSVGPAYEQYFGPGTRLTVT.

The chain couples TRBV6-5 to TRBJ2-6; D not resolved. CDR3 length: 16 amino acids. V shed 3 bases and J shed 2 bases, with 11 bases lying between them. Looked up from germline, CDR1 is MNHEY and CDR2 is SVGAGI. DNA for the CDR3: TGTGCCAGCAGTTATGGCAGGCCTCCTGGGGCCAACGTCCTGACTTTC. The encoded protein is CASSYGRPPGANVLTF.

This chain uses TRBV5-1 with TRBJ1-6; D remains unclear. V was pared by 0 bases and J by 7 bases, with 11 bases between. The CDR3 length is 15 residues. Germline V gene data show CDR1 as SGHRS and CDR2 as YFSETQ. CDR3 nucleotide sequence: TGCGCCAGCAGCTTGGAAGCGGAAAGCAATTCACCCCTCCACTTT. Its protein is CASSLEAESNSPLHF.

The CDR3 DNA reads as TGTGCCAGCAGTTACTCGGGAGGGAGTATGAACACTGAAGCTTTCTTT. Its translation is CASSYSGGSMNTEAFF. This rearrangement joins TRBV6-6 to TRBJ1-1; D unclear. The V gene's germline CDR1 is MNHNY and CDR2 SVGAGI (reference sequence). The V gene lost 0 bases and the J gene lost 0 bases, with 11 bases spanning the gap. This CDR3 region has 16 residues.

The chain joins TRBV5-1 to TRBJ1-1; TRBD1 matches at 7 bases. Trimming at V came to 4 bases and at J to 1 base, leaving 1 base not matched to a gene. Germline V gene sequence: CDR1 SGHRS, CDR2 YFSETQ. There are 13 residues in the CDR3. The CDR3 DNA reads TGCGCCAGCAGCGGGACAGCGAACACTGAAGCTTTCTTT. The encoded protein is CASSGTANTEAFF. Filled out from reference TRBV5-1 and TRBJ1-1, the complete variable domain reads KAGVTQTPRYLIKTRGQQVTLSCSPISGHRSVSWYQQTPGQGLQFLFEYFSETQRNKGNFPGRFSGRQFSNSRSEMNVSTLELGDSALYLCASSGTANTEAFFGQGTRLTVV.

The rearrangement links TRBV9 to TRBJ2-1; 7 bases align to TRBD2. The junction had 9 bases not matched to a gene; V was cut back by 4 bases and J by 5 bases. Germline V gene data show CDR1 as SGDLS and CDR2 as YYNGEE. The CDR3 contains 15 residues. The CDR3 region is CASSLRLAPNNEQFF. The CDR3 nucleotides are TGTGCCAGCAGCTTAAGACTAGCTCCCAACAATGAGCAGTTCTTC.

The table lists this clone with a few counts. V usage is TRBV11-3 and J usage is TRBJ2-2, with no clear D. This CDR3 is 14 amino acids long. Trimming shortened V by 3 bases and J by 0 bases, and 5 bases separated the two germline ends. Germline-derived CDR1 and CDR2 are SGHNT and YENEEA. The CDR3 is CASSFLTNTGELFF. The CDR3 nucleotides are TGTGCCAGCAGCTTCCTCACGAACACCGGGGAGCTGTTTTTT.

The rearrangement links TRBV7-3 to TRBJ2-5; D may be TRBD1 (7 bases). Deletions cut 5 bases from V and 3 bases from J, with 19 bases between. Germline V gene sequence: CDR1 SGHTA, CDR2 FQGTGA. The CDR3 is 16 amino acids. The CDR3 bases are TGTGCCAGCAGCCCAGGGGGGCACTCCATTGAAGAGACCCAGTACTTC. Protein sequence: CASSPGGHSIEETQYF.

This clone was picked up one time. In DNA form, the CDR3 reads TGTGCCAGCAGCGTCACCAGGGTCACCGTTGGGCCATATGGCTACACCTTC. It specifies CASSVTRVTVGPYGYTF. The chain joins TRBV9 to TRBJ1-2, with D perhaps TRBD1 (5 bases). Per germline, CDR1 SGDLS and CDR2 YYNGEE. Trimming cost V 2 bases and J 5 bases, with 22 bases left between them. The CDR3 is made up of 17 amino acids.

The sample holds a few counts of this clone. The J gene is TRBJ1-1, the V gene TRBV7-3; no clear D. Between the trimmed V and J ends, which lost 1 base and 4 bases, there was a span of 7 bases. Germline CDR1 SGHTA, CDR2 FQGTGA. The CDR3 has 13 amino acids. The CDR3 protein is CASSLSGITEAFF. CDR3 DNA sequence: TGTGCCAGCAGCTTAAGTGGCATCACTGAAGCTTTCTTT.

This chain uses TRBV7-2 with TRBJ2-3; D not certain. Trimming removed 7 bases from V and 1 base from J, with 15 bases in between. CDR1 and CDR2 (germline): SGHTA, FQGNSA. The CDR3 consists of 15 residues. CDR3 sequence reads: CASTDRAVGTDTQYF. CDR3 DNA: TGTGCCAGCACCGATCGGGCGGTGGGCACAGATACGCAGTATTTT.

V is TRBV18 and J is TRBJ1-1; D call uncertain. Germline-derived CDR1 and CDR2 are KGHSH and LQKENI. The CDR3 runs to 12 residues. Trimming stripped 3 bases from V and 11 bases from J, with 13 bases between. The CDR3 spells CASSPPLMGAFF. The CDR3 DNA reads TGTGCCAGCTCACCTCCTCTCATGGGGGCTTTCTTT.

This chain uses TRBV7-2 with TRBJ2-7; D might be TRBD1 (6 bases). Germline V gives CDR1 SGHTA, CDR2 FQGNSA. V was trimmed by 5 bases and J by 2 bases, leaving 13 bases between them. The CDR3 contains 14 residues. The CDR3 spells CASSRDRFAYEQYF. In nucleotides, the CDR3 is TGTGCCAGCAGCAGAGACAGGTTTGCCTACGAGCAGTACTTC. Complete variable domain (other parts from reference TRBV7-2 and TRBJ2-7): GAGVSQSPSNKVTEKGKDVELRCDPISGHTALYWYRQSLGQGLEFLIYFQGNSAPDKSGLPSDRFSAERTGGSVSTLTIQRTQQEDSAVYLCASSRDRFAYEQYFGPGTRLTVT.

The CDR3 sequence: CASRQTGSSYGYTF. The CDR3 DNA follows: TGTGCCAGCAGACAGACAGGGTCAAGCTATGGCTACACCTTC. The chain combines TRBV7-9 with TRBJ1-2; the match to TRBD1 covers 7 bases. Trimming removed 6 bases from V and 4 bases from J; junction bases left unmatched: 8. Germline V gene lookup returns CDR1 SEHNR and CDR2 FQNEAQ (reference sequence). This CDR3 contains 14 residues.

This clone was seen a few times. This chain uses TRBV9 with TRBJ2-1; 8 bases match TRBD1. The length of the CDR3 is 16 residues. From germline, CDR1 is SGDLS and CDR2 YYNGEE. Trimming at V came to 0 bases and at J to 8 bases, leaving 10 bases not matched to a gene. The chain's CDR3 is CASSVAQGAYWDEQFF. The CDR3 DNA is TGTGCCAGCAGCGTAGCTCAGGGGGCTTACTGGGATGAGCAGTTCTTC.

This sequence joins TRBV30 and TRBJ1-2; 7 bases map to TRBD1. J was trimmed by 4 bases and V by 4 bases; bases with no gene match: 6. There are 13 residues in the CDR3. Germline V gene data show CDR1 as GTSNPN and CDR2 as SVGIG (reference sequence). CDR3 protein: CAWMRDRPYGYTF. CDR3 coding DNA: TGTGCCTGGATGCGGGACAGACCCTATGGCTACACCTTC.

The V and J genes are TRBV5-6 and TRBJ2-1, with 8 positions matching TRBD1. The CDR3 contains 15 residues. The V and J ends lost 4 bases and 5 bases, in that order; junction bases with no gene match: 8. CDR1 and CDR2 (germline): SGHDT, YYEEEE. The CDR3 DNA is TGTGCCAGCAGCCCGGACAGGGCATGGGACAATGAGCAGTTCTTC. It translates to CASSPDRAWDNEQFF.

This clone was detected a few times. In nucleotides, the CDR3 is TGTGCCAGCTGCGGTAGGGTCGGTGAGCAGTACTTC. It is translated as CASCGRVGEQYF. This rearrangement joins TRBV27 to TRBJ2-7; the D is unclear. Trimming cost V 8 bases and J 7 bases, with 15 bases left between them. The CDR3 has 12 residues. CDR1 MNHEY and CDR2 SMNVEV come from the germline V gene (reference sequence).

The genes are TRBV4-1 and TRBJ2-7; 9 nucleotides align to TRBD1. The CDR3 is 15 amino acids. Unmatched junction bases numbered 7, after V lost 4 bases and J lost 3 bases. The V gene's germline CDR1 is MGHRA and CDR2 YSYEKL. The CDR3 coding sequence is TGCGCCAGCAGCCCGGGACAGGGCGAACGCTACGAGCAGTACTTC. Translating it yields CASSPGQGERYEQYF.

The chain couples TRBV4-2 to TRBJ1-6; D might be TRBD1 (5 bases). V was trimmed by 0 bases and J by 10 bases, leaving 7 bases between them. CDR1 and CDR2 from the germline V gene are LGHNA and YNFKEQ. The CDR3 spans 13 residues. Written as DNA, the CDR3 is TGTGCCAGCAGCCAAGAGGGGACCTCACCCCTCCACTTT. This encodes CASSQEGTSPLHF.